A selection of T cell receptor beta chains follows, all from one sample in a study of blood T cells in healthy people across ages. TCRdb used MiXCR to reprocess the 5' RACE reads, holding one entry per CDR3 protein. The sample holds around 600,000 distinct CDR3 sequences, about 45% seen once. Sequencing was performed on blood. The receptors shown here come from an elderly man in good health. The CDR3 runs from the conserved cysteine through the conserved F or W. Each record gives: V gene, D gene, J gene, clone size, CDR3 DNA, CDR3 protein. D genes are given only for firm matches. Expanded clones are given a class, and other clones once, few, many or no size at all.

>TRBV28|.|TRBJ2-7|.
TGTGCCAGCAGCACCCGGGCGGGATGGGAGCAGTACTTC
CASSTRAGWEQYF
>TRBV6-5|TRBD1|TRBJ1-2|many
TGTGCCAGCAGTAAGGGGGCTCAATATGGCTACACCTTC
CASSKGAQYGYTF
>TRBV6-1|TRBD1|TRBJ2-1|few
TGTGCCAGCAATCCTTTCGGACAGGGAGGCTACAATGAGCAGTTCTTC
CASNPFGQGGYNEQFF
>TRBV7-9|TRBD1|TRBJ2-7|.
TGTGCCAGCAGCTGGGCAGGGGGCATATACGAGCAGTACTTC
CASSWAGGIYEQYF
>TRBV15|TRBD1|TRBJ2-7|.
TGTGCCACCAGCAGGAGTGACAGGGGGCAAGGGGATTTCTACGAGCAGTACTTC
CATSRSDRGQGDFYEQYF
>TRBV3-1|.|TRBJ2-1|.
TGTGCCAGCAGCCAAGATAGGGGGGAGTGGAATGAGCAGTTCTTC
CASSQDRGEWNEQFF
>TRBV7-2|TRBD2|TRBJ2-3|.
TGTGCCAGCAGCCCCTCAACTAGCGGGAGGCCAGATACGCAGTATTTT
CASSPSTSGRPDTQYF
>TRBV4-1|TRBD2|TRBJ2-5|.
TGCGCCAGCAGTTCCCTAGCGGGAGGGAGGGATGAGCAGTACTTC
CASSSLAGGRDEQYF
>TRBV18|.|TRBJ2-7|.
TGTGCCCGCTCACCGGTTCGGGGGGAGCAGTACTTC
CARSPVRGEQYF
>TRBV28|.|TRBJ1-2|once
TGTGCCAGCAGTCTTGGGGACGGTGTTTATGGCTACACCTTC
CASSLGDGVYGYTF
>TRBV10-1|.|TRBJ2-1|few
TGCGCCAGCAGTGAGTCCCTCAGAGAGCAGTTCTTC
CASSESLREQFF
>TRBV20-1|.|TRBJ2-3|once
TGCAGTGCTACGGGGGTAGAGTATACGCAGTATTTT
CSATGVEYTQYF
>TRBV7-2|.|TRBJ2-5|once
TGTACCAGCAGCCCGAAGGGCTTTCAGTCGGAGCAGTACTTC
CTSSPKGFQSEQYF
>TRBV5-1|TRBD2|TRBJ2-1|few
TGCGCCAGCAGCTGGACCGGGACTAGTAACAATGAGCAGTTCTTC
CASSWTGTSNNEQFF
>TRBV20-1|TRBD2|TRBJ2-1|.
TGCAGTGCTAGCGGGCGGGGGGGGCCTTACAATGAGCAGTTCTTC
CSASGRGGPYNEQFF
>TRBV18|.|TRBJ2-3|.
TGTGCCAGCTCAGGCGATAGCACAGATACGCAGTATTTT
CASSGDSTDTQYF
>TRBV4-2|.|TRBJ2-2|few
TGTGCCAGCAGCCAAGATGCACAATTTACCGGGGAGCTGTTTTTT
CASSQDAQFTGELFF
>TRBV7-8|TRBD1|TRBJ1-1|few
TGTGCCAGCAGCTTAGCACAGGGGGCAAGTGAAGCTTTCTTT
CASSLAQGASEAFF
>TRBV12-3/TRBV12-4|TRBD1|TRBJ1-1|few
TGTGCCAGCAGCCCGGGACAGGGGGCCTATCTCGGAGCTTTCTTT
CASSPGQGAYLGAFF
>TRBV20-1|.|TRBJ2-7|few
TGCAGTGCCGGACTTGGGTCCTACGAGCAGTACTTC
CSAGLGSYEQYF
>TRBV12-3/TRBV12-4|TRBD2|TRBJ2-7|few
TGTGCCAGCAGTTTAACCCTAGCGGGAGAGCAGTACTTC
CASSLTLAGEQYF
>TRBV6-6|.|TRBJ2-7|many
TGTGCCAGCAGTAAGGACGTCGCCTCCGAGCAGTACTTC
CASSKDVASEQYF
>TRBV20-1|TRBD1|TRBJ2-7|few
TGCAGTGCTAGAGTAGTGGGACAGAGCTACGAGCAGTACTTC
CSARVVGQSYEQYF
>TRBV12-3/TRBV12-4|TRBD1|TRBJ1-1|few
TGTGCCAGCAGTCCCCGGACCGGGACAGGGGGAGTAGCTTTCTTT
CASSPRTGTGGVAFF
>TRBV15|TRBD2|TRBJ2-3|.
TGTGCCACCAGCAGAGTACCACCGGGACTAGCGGGAGTTATCGGTAGAGATACGCAGTATTTT
CATSRVPPGLAGVIGRDTQYF
>TRBV21-1|.|TRBJ2-1|.
TGTGCCACTCTAGGGACGGACTACTACAATGAGCAGTTCTTC
CATLGTDYYNEQFF
>TRBV12-3/TRBV12-4|.|TRBJ2-1|.
TGTGCCAGCAGTTTAGCCCTATTGGGCGGGGGCCACAATGAGCAGTTCTTC
CASSLALLGGGHNEQFF
>TRBV10-3|TRBD1|TRBJ1-6|few
TGTGCCACGCAGCCACAGGGGAATTCACCCCTCCACTTT
CATQPQGNSPLHF
>TRBV6-6|TRBD1|TRBJ2-6|.
TGTACCAGCTACACAGGGGATGGGGCCAACGTCCAGACTTTC
CTSYTGDGANVQTF
>TRBV20-1|.|TRBJ2-3|.
TGCAGTGCTCTTGTGGGGGGATCGGTCACAGATACGCAGTATTTT
CSALVGGSVTDTQYF
>TRBV7-2|.|TRBJ2-7|few
TGTGCCAGCAGCCAACGACACGAGCAGTACTTC
CASSQRHEQYF
>TRBV29-1|.|TRBJ2-7|.
TGCAGCGGAGTAGACTCCTACGAGCAGTACTTC
CSGVDSYEQYF
>TRBV9|TRBD1|TRBJ2-5|few
TGTGCCAGCAGCGGAAGGACAGGGGCCCTGTACGAGACCCAGTACTTC
CASSGRTGALYETQYF
>TRBV10-3|.|TRBJ2-3|.
TGTGCCATCAGTGGGGCCGGAGGGGGCGGCACAGATACGCAGTATTTT
CAISGAGGGGTDTQYF
>TRBV20-1|.|TRBJ1-5|.
TGCAGTGCTAACCCCCCGAAGGGGACTAGCAATCAGCCCCAGCATTTT
CSANPPKGTSNQPQHF
>TRBV29-1|TRBD1|TRBJ2-7|.
TGCAGCGCCGCCGGACAGGGCTACGAGCAGTACTTC
CSAAGQGYEQYF
>TRBV6-5|.|TRBJ2-5|few
TGTGCCAGCAGTTCCCCCAATTCAGGGGAGAAGAGAACCCAGTACTTC
CASSSPNSGEKRTQYF
>TRBV11-2|.|TRBJ2-7|.
TGTGCCAGCAGCGGCGCGGGTGGGAACGAGCAGTACTTC
CASSGAGGNEQYF
>TRBV2|TRBD1|TRBJ2-7|.
TGTGCCAGCAAAGGGGGACAGTCCTACGAGCAGTACTTC
CASKGGQSYEQYF
>TRBV20-1|TRBD1|TRBJ2-1|.
TGCAGTGCTGATACGGGACAGGGGAGCAATGAGCAGTTCTTC
CSADTGQGSNEQFF
>TRBV7-2|.|TRBJ1-2|.
TGTGCCAGCAGCTTTCCCGGGTTTGGTGGCTACACCTTC
CASSFPGFGGYTF
>TRBV7-9|TRBD2|TRBJ2-1|few
TGTGCCAGCAGCTTAAGGACTAGCGGGACACGCCCCAATGAGCAGTTCTTC
CASSLRTSGTRPNEQFF
>TRBV6-6|.|TRBJ2-1|many
TGTGCCAGCAGTAACCCTCGGGACTCCAGCGCCTACAATGAGCAGTTCTTC
CASSNPRDSSAYNEQFF
>TRBV7-8|TRBD2|TRBJ2-1|few
TGTGCCAGCAGCTTAGCGCCCCGACTAGCGGGAGCAAATGAGCAGTTCTTC
CASSLAPRLAGANEQFF
>TRBV6-5|.|TRBJ2-7|.
TGTGCCAGCAGTTACTCGCACAGCGGATTCTACGAGCAGTACTTC
CASSYSHSGFYEQYF
>TRBV27|.|TRBJ1-2|.
TGTGCCAGCAGTCGTGCCGGGACATTGGATGGCTACACCTTC
CASSRAGTLDGYTF
>TRBV2|TRBD1|TRBJ2-7|.
TGTGCCAGCAGTGAAGCGCCGGGACAGACTTCCTACGAGCAGTACTTC
CASSEAPGQTSYEQYF
>TRBV7-2|TRBD2|TRBJ2-3|.
TGTGCCAGCAGCCTTAGCGGGACCTACACAGATACGCAGTATTTT
CASSLSGTYTDTQYF
>TRBV29-1|TRBD1|TRBJ1-2|few
TGCAGCGTTGGGGAACAGGGGTTAGAATATGGCTACACCTTC
CSVGEQGLEYGYTF
>TRBV4-1|.|TRBJ2-6|.
TGCGCCAGCAGCCGAGCGACTAGACTGTCTGGGGCCAACGTCCTGACTTTC
CASSRATRLSGANVLTF
>TRBV6-6|TRBD2|TRBJ2-1|.
TGTGTCAGCAGGGCAACTAGCGGGGCATTGAGTGAGCAGTTCTTC
CVSRATSGALSEQFF
>TRBV6-6|.|TRBJ2-2|many
TGTGCCACCCTCCGGGGCCTAGGGTCGAACACCGGGGAGCTGTTTTTT
CATLRGLGSNTGELFF
>TRBV20-1|TRBD2|TRBJ2-1|.
TGCAGTGCTAGAGACCTACCCCGACTAGCGGGAGGGCCGGATAGCTCCTACAATGAGCAGTTCTTC
CSARDLPRLAGGPDSSYNEQFF